This record concerns one T cell receptor (beta chain) sequence. Its specificity is not known. The sample originates from a study of Ad26.COV2.S vaccination and SARS-CoV-2 variants. Study summary: Enrolled in COV1001, the donor was in the Ad26.COV2.S trial arm, which received the vaccine. Dosing was one shot or two shots 56 days apart.

This CDR3 region has 14 residues. Germline CDR1 is MNHNY and CDR2 is SVGAGI (reference sequence). Trimming took 2 bases from V and 1 from J, leaving 8 bases between them. Treatment: roughly 20 received Ad26.COV2.S at low or high dose, single or two shots; 5 received placebo; per-sample allocation not given. Sample collection was performed on day 63 after the first vaccine or placebo injection. Expressing Wuhan-strain SARS-CoV-2 spike, an Ad26 vector served as the vaccine. Repertoires were generated with immunoSEQ multiplex PCR, while TCRdb's copy carries only in-frame clones and drops some. The table includes more than 400,000 clones, 92% detected once. Study-wide points: It was reported that spike-specific CD8+ and CD4+ T cell responses were substantially broad after vaccination.

The TCR sequence derives from a person between 18 and 65 years old who received the Ad26.COV2.S COVID-19 vaccine or a placebo. Sequencing was performed on peripheral blood, taken in a trial of Ad26.COV2.S vaccine versus placebo. The chain is built from TRBV6-6 and TRBJ2-5, with D perhaps matching TRBD1 or TRBD2 (5 bases each). In DNA form, the CDR3 reads TGTGCCAGCAGTTACCCGGGACCCCAAGAGACCCAGTACTTC. It yields the protein CASSYPGPQETQYF.